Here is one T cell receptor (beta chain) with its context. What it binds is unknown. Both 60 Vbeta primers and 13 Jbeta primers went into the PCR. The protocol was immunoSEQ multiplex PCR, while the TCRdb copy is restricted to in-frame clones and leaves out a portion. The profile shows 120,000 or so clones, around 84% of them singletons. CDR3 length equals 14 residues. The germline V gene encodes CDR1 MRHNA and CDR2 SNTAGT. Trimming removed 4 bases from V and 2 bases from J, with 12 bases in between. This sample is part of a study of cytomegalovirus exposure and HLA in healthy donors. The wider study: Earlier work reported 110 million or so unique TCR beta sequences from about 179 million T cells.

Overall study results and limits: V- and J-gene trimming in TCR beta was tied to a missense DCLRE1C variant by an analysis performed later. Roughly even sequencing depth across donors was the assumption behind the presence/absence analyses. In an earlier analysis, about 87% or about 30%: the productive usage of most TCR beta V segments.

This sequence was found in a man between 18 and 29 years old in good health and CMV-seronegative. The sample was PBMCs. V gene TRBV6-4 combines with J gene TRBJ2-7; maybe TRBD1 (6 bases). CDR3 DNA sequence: TGTGCCAGCAGTGTTAGGGCAGGGGCCTACGAGCAGTACTTC. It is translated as CASSVRAGAYEQYF.